Reported below is one T cell receptor (beta chain). No antigen is known for it. The CDR3 is made up of 17 amino acids. Trimming removed 1 base from V and 4 bases from J, with 17 bases in between. Germline lookup yields CDR1 SEHNR and CDR2 FQNEAQ (reference sequence). This record belongs to a study of cytomegalovirus exposure and HLA in healthy donors. General study points: Being productive about 90% or about 30% of the time was typical of most TCR beta V segments in an earlier analysis.

The PCR made use of 60 Vbeta and 13 Jbeta primers. The data were produced by immunoSEQ multiplex PCR, yet TCRdb's version contains in-frame clones alone and is incomplete. Of fewer than 300,000 clones listed, roughly 89% are singletons. The chain joins TRBV7-9 to TRBJ2-4; tentatively, D is TRBD2 (6 bases). Sequenced material: PBMCs. This receptor was identified in a man between 35 and 55 years old in good health and CMV-seropositive. This chain's CDR3 is CASSLVAGSYVKNIQYF. The CDR3 nucleotides read TGTGCCAGCAGCTTAGTCGCCGGGAGTTATGTTAAAAACATTCAGTACTTC.